Listed below are T cell receptor beta chains from one sample, sequenced in a study of cytomegalovirus exposure and HLA in healthy donors. The method was immunoSEQ multiplex PCR; TCRdb's version includes in-frame clones alone and lacks a portion of them. The profile shows 170,000 or so clones, just under 80% of them singletons. Sequenced input: PBMCs. These TCRs come from a woman aged 50 to 60 in good health and CMV-seropositive. The CDR3 runs from the conserved cysteine through the conserved F or W. D genes are given only for firm matches. Some rows have no size entry. The others give once, few or many, or a class for an expanded clone.

TGTGCCAGTAGTACGACTCCCAGGGGACCGGGGGAGCAGTACTTC,CASSTTPRGPGEQYF,.,.,TRBV19,TRBJ2-7
TGTGCCAGCAGTGAAGGGGACAGGGGGTGGCAGTTCTTC,CASSEGDRGWQFF,few,TRBD1,TRBV6-1,TRBJ2-1
TGTGCCAGCAGCTCCGTGACAACAACTAATGAAAAACTGTTTTTT,CASSSVTTTNEKLFF,.,.,TRBV7-2,TRBJ1-4
TGCGCCAGCAGCTTGGTCGCGAGCTCCTACAATGAGCAGTTCTTC,CASSLVASSYNEQFF,few,.,TRBV5-1,TRBJ2-1
TGTGCCAGCAGCCAGGGGGCCAGAGGCCCCGGGGAGCTGTTTTTT,CASSQGARGPGELFF,few,TRBD1,TRBV7-2,TRBJ2-2
TGCGCCAGCAGCCAAGATCGAGGGTACAGCCTTAAAAATGAGCAGTTCTTC,CASSQDRGYSLKNEQFF,.,.,TRBV4-3,TRBJ2-1
TGCGCCAGCAGCCCCGGGACATTCGGGGAAAAACTGTTTTTT,CASSPGTFGEKLFF,.,.,TRBV5-1,TRBJ1-4
TGTGCCAGCAGCGCGGACAGTTTGCGAGGAAACACCATATATTTT,CASSADSLRGNTIYF,once,.,TRBV7-2,TRBJ1-3
TGTGCCAGCAGCGTAGATCCGGGAATGGGCGAGCAGTACTTC,CASSVDPGMGEQYF,.,.,TRBV9,TRBJ2-7
TGTGCCAGCAGCTTATTGGCGGGAGACACCGGGGAGCTGTTTTTT,CASSLLAGDTGELFF,.,TRBD2,TRBV11-2,TRBJ2-2
TGCGCCAGCAGTTACAGGGTGAACACTGAAGCTTTCTTT,CASSYRVNTEAFF,.,.,TRBV4-1,TRBJ1-1
TGTGCCTGGAGGTTTACAGGGCCCGGGCAGCCCCAGCATTTT,CAWRFTGPGQPQHF,.,.,TRBV30,TRBJ1-5
TGCGCCAGCAGCCAAGATCTTTGGGGTGAGGGTTCGGGCAATCAGCCCCAGCATTTT,CASSQDLWGEGSGNQPQHF,.,.,TRBV4-3,TRBJ1-5
TGTGCCAGCAGCCCGCCGGGACTAGGAAGTCTCGAGCAGTACTTC,CASSPPGLGSLEQYF,.,TRBD2,TRBV14,TRBJ2-7
TGTGCCAGCAGCTTAACAGGGAGCTCTGGAAACACCATATATTTT,CASSLTGSSGNTIYF,.,.,TRBV7-2,TRBJ1-3
TGCGCCAGCAGCTCCCACCCAGACAGTGAGCAGTTCTTC,CASSSHPDSEQFF,.,.,TRBV5-1,TRBJ2-1
TGTGCCAGCAGCGTAGATTTCGGGGGGCTTCGTGGCTACACCTTC,CASSVDFGGLRGYTF,few,.,TRBV9,TRBJ1-2
TGTGCCAGCAGTGAAGCGGCTTCGCTAGAGATATCGGGCGAGCAGTACTTC,CASSEAASLEISGEQYF,few,.,TRBV2,TRBJ2-7
TGTGCCAGCAGTTACGAGGTAACAGGCTATGGCTACACCTTC,CASSYEVTGYGYTF,few,.,TRBV5-8,TRBJ1-2
TGCAACCCACACGGGCAGGGCAAATTCTACGAGCAGTACTTC,CNPHGQGKFYEQYF,.,.,TRBV29-1,TRBJ2-7
TGTGCCACCGCGACAGGGCAATCCGGGACTGAAGCTTTCTTT,CATATGQSGTEAFF,.,TRBD1,TRBV19,TRBJ1-1
TGTGCCAGCAGGACCGGGACAGGGAGCGAGCAGTTCTTC,CASRTGTGSEQFF,few,TRBD1,TRBV2,TRBJ2-1
TGTGCCTGGAGTGTAAACAGGGGCGGTCAGCCCCAGCATTTT,CAWSVNRGGQPQHF,.,TRBD1,TRBV30,TRBJ1-5
TGTGCCACCAACCCTGGACAGGGGGGTAGAGAGACCCAGTACTTC,CATNPGQGGRETQYF,.,TRBD1,TRBV10-3,TRBJ2-5
TGTCCTTACACTAGGCGGGGGGGGCCGGTACGCTCGAACACCGGGGAGCTGTTTTTT,CPYTRRGGPVRSNTGELFF,once,TRBD2,TRBV12-5,TRBJ2-2
TGTGCCAGCTCCCGGACAGTGTCCTACGAGCAGTACTTC,CASSRTVSYEQYF,few,.,TRBV21-1,TRBJ2-7
TGCGCCAGCAGCATGGACAGGGGTGAGAACGAGCAGTACTTC,CASSMDRGENEQYF,.,TRBD1,TRBV5-1,TRBJ2-7
TGTGCCAGCAGCATCCAGCCAGGGGAATTAAACATTCAGTACTTC,CASSIQPGELNIQYF,few,.,TRBV7-2,TRBJ2-4
TGTGCCAGCAGCGCCTATAACAATGAGCAGTTCTTC,CASSAYNNEQFF,.,.,TRBV7-2,TRBJ2-1
TGTGCCAGCAGCGCGGGAGGGATGAATGAGCAGTTCTTC,CASSAGGMNEQFF,.,TRBD2,TRBV9,TRBJ2-1
TGTGCCAGTAGTACAAAAGATAAATACCAGGGGTCGGACACTGAAGCTTTCTTT,CASSTKDKYQGSDTEAFF,.,.,TRBV19,TRBJ1-1
TGTGCCAGCAGCTTAGGTGTCAGAACACAAGAGACCCAGTACTTC,CASSLGVRTQETQYF,.,.,TRBV7-2,TRBJ2-5
TGTGCCAGCAGCCCCCGGACAGGGATCTACGAGCAGTACTTC,CASSPRTGIYEQYF,.,TRBD1,TRBV7-9,TRBJ2-7
TGTGCCACCAGCAGAGGGATGGGCGCGAGCTCCTACAATGAGCAGTTCTTC,CATSRGMGASSYNEQFF,.,.,TRBV15,TRBJ2-1
TGCAGCGTTGAAGCAAGCGGGAGGCCATACAATGAGCAGTTCTTC,CSVEASGRPYNEQFF,.,TRBD2,TRBV29-1,TRBJ2-1
TGTGCCAGCAGCCAGAGACAGGGGTGGGATTCACCCCTCCACTTT,CASSQRQGWDSPLHF,few,TRBD1,TRBV11-2,TRBJ1-6
TGCGCCAGCAGCCATGCGGAGGACACTGAAGCTTTCTTT,CASSHAEDTEAFF,.,.,TRBV4-3,TRBJ1-1
TGTGCCAGCAGCCGAGAACTAGCGGGAGTGGGGGATACGCAGTATTTT,CASSRELAGVGDTQYF,few,TRBD2,TRBV7-9,TRBJ2-3
TGTGCCAGCCGCCTCTTGTTGAGTTCAAATGAAAAACTGTTTTTT,CASRLLLSSNEKLFF,.,.,TRBV18,TRBJ1-4
TGTGCCAGCCTCGGTGGTGGGACACAGCGTTCCTACGAGCAGTACTTC,CASLGGGTQRSYEQYF,.,.,TRBV28,TRBJ2-7
TGCGCCAGCAGCTTGACAGGGGTGGACACTGAAGCTTTCTTT,CASSLTGVDTEAFF,.,TRBD1,TRBV5-1,TRBJ1-1
TGCGCCAGCAGCTTGGATAGGACAGGGGGTGAAAAACTGTTTTTT,CASSLDRTGGEKLFF,.,TRBD1,TRBV5-1,TRBJ1-4
TGCAGCGTAGGGGACAGTAATGAAAAACTGTTTTTT,CSVGDSNEKLFF,.,TRBD1,TRBV29-1,TRBJ1-4
TGTGCCAGCAGAGCGGGGGGGCAGGAGCAGTTCTTC,CASRAGGQEQFF,.,TRBD2,TRBV6-1,TRBJ2-1
TGTGCCAGCGCCATTGATGCAGGGTGGGAAGCTTTCTTT,CASAIDAGWEAFF,.,.,TRBV7-9,TRBJ1-1
TGTGCCAGTACGAAGACAGGAGAAACGTCGCACACCTTC,CASTKTGETSHTF,.,.,TRBV19,TRBJ1-2
TGCAGCGTGCGGGACAGCCCCAATCAGCCCCAGCATTTT,CSVRDSPNQPQHF,.,TRBD1,TRBV29-1,TRBJ1-5
TGTGCCAGCAGTGAATATAGCGCCAGCTCCTACAATGAGCAGTTCTTC,CASSEYSASSYNEQFF,few,.,TRBV25-1,TRBJ2-1
TGTGCCAGCATTCTTAACAGGGGAAGCACTGAAGCTTTCTTT,CASILNRGSTEAFF,once,TRBD1,TRBV27,TRBJ1-1
TGTGCCAGCAGTTATTCAGCGACAGGGGGCAACACTGAAGCTTTCTTT,CASSYSATGGNTEAFF,.,TRBD1,TRBV6-6,TRBJ1-1
TGTGCCAGTAGTCCCCGACTAGCGGGGGGGCCAGAGACCCAGTACTTC,CASSPRLAGGPETQYF,.,TRBD2,TRBV19,TRBJ2-5
TGTGCCAGTGGGTCTAGCGGGGGAAGCACAGATACGCAGTATTTT,CASGSSGGSTDTQYF,.,TRBD2,TRBV5-4,TRBJ2-3
TGTGCCAGCACTCCCCTTAGCGGGGGGGCCAGGGAGCAGTACTTC,CASTPLSGGAREQYF,once,TRBD2,TRBV6-6,TRBJ2-7
TGCGCCAGCAGCCCCTGGGAGGGGAACACTGAAGCTTTCTTT,CASSPWEGNTEAFF,.,.,TRBV5-1,TRBJ1-1
TGTGCCAGCAAGGTGGCGGGGAACACTGAAGCTTTCTTT,CASKVAGNTEAFF,.,.,TRBV27,TRBJ1-1
TGTGCCAGCAGCCAATCCGGCCAGGGGACAGATACGCAGTATTTT,CASSQSGQGTDTQYF,.,.,TRBV16,TRBJ2-3
TGTGCCAGCAGCTTAGAGGGGGCCCCCGTAAAGCTGTTTTTT,CASSLEGAPVKLFF,.,TRBD1,TRBV7-2,TRBJ1-4
TGTGCCAGCAGCTTCGGACAGGGCTACGAGCAGTACTTC,CASSFGQGYEQYF,.,TRBD1,TRBV11-2,TRBJ2-7
TGTGCCAGCAGCTCACGACTAGCGGGGTACGAGCAGTACTTC,CASSSRLAGYEQYF,.,TRBD2,TRBV7-9,TRBJ2-7